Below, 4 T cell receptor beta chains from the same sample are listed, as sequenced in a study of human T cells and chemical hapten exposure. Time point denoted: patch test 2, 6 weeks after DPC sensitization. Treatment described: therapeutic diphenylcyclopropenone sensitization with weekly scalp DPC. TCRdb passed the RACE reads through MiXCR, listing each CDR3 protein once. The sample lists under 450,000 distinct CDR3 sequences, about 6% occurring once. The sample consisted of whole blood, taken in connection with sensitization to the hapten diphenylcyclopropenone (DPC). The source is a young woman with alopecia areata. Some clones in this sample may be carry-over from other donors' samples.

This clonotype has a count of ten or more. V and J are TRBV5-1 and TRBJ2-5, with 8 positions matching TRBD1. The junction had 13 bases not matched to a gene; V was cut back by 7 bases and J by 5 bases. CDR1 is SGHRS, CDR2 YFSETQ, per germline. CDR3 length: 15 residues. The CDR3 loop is CASLVGTGPSETQYF. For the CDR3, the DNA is TGCGCCAGCCTCGTAGGGACAGGCCCTTCGGAGACCCAGTACTTC.

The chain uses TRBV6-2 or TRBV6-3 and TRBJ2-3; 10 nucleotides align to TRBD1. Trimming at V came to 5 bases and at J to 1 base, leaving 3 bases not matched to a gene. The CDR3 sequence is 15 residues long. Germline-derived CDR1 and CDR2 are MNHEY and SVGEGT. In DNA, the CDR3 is TGTGCCAGCAGTGACGGGACAGGGGGCACAGATACGCAGTATTTT. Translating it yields CASSDGTGGTDTQYF.

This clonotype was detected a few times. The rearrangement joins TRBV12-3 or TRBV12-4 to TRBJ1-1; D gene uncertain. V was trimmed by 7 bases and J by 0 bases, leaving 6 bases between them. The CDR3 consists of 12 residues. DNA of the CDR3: TGTGCCAGCACCCATATGAACACTGAAGCTTTCTTT. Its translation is CASTHMNTEAFF.

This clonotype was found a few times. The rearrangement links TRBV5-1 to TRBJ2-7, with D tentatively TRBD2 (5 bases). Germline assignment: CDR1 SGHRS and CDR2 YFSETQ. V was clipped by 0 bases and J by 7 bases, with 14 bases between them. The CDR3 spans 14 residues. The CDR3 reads CASSLDYGVGEQYF. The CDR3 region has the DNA TGCGCCAGCAGCTTGGATTACGGGGTAGGGGAGCAGTACTTC.